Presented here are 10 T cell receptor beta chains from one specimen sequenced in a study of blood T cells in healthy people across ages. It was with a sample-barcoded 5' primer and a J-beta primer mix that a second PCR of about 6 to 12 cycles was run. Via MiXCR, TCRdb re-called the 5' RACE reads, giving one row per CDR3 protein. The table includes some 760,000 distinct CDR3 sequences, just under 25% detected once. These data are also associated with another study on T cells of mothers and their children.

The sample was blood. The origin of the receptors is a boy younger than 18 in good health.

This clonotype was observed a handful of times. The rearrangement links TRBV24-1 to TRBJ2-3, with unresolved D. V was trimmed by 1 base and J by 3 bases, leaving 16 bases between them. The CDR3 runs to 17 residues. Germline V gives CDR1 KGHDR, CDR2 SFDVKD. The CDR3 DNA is TGTGCCACCAGTGATTTATTCGGACCGAACACAACAGATACGCAGTATTTT. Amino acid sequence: CATSDLFGPNTTDTQYF.

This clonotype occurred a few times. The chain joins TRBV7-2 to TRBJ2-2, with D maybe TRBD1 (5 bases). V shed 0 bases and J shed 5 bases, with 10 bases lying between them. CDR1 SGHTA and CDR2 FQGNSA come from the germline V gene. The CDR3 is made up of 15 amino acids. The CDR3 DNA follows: TGTGCCAGCAGCTTAGCGCAGGGAAGGACCGGGGAGCTGTTTTTT. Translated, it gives CASSLAQGRTGELFF.

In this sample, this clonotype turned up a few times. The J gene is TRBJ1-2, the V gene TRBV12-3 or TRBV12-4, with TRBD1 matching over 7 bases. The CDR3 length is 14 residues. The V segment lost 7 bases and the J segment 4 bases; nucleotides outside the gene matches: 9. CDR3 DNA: TGTGCCAGCAATAAAGGACAGGCTATCTATGGCTACACCTTC. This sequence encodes CASNKGQAIYGYTF.

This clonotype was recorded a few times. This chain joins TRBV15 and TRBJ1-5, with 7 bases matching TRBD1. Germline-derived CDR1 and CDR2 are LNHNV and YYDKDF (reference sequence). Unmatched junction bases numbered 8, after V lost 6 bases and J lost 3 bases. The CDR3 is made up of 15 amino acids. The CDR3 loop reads CATRPTGVVNQPQHF. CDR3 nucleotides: TGTGCCACCAGGCCAACAGGGGTAGTCAATCAGCCCCAGCATTTT.

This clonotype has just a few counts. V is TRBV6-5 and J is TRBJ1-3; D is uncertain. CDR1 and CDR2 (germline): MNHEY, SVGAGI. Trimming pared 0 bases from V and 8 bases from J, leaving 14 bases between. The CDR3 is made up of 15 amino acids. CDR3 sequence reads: CASSYSGAGGHTIYF. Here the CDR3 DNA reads TGTGCCAGCAGTTACTCGGGAGCGGGCGGACACACCATATATTTT.

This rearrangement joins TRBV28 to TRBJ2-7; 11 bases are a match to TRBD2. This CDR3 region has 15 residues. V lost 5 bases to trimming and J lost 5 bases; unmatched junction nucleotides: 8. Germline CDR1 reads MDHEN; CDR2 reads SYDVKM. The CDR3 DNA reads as TGTGCCAGCAGTCGCCAACTAGCGGGAGTCAACGAGCAGTACTTC. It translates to CASSRQLAGVNEQYF.

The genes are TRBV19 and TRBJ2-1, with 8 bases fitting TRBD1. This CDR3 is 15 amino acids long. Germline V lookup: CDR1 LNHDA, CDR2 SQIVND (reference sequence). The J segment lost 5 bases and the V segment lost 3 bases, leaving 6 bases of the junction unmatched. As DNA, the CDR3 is TGTGCCAGTAGTATTCCTTGGACAGGGAACAATGAGCAGTTCTTC. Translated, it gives CASSIPWTGNNEQFF. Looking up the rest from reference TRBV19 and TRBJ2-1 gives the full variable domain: DGGITQSPKYLFRKEGQNVTLSCEQNLNHDAMYWYRQDPGQGLRLIYYSQIVNDFQKGDIAEGYSVSREKKESFPLTVTSAQKNPTAFYLCASSIPWTGNNEQFFGPGTRLTVL.

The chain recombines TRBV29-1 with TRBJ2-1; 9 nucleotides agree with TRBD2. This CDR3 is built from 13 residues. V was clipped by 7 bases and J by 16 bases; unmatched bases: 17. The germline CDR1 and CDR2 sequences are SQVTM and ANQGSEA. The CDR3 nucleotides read TGCAGCGCTCGGGACAGCGCTAGCGGGAACGAATTCTTC. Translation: CSARDSASGNEFF.

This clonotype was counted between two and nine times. CDR3 amino acids: CASRRDRQDKKLFF. In nucleotides, the CDR3 is TGTGCCAGCAGGCGGGACAGACAAGATAAAAAACTGTTTTTT. This chain uses TRBV12-3 or TRBV12-4 with TRBJ1-4, with 7 bases identical to TRBD1. V shed 6 bases, J shed 9 bases, and the junction held 10 bases outside the gene matches. CDR3 size: 14 residues.

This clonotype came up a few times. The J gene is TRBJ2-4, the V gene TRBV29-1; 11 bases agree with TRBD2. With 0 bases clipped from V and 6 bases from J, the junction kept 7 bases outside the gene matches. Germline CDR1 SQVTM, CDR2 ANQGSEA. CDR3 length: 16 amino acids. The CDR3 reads CSVEDQGTSGLNIQYF. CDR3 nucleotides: TGCAGCGTTGAAGATCAGGGGACTAGCGGTCTAAACATTCAGTACTTC.